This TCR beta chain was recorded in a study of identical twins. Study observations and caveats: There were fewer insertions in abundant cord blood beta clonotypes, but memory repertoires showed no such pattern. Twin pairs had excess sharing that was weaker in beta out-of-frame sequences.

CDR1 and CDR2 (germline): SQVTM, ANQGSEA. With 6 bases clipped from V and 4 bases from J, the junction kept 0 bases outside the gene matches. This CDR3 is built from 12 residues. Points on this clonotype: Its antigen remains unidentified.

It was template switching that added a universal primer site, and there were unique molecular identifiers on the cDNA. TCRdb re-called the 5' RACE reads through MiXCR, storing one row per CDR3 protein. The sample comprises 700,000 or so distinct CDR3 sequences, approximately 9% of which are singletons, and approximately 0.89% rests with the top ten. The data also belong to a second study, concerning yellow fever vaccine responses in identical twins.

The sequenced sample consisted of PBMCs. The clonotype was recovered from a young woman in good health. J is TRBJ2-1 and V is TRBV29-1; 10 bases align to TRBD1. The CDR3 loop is CSVDRGYNEQFF. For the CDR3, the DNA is TGCAGCGTGGACAGGGGGTACAATGAGCAGTTCTTC.